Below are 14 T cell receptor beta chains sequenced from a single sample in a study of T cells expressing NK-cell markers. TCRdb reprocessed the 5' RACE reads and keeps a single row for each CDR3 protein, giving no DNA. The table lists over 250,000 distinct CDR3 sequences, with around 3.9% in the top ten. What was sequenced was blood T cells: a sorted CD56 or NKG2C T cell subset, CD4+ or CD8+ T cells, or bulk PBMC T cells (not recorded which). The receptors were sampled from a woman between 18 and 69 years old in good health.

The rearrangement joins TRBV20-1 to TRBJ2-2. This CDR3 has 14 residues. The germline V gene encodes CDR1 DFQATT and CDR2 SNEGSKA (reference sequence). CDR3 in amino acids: CSAPILRNTGELFF.

The CDR3 reads CASSQSGTDSYEQYF. This chain joins TRBV4-2 and TRBJ2-7; absent DNA, TCRdb's TRBD1 call cannot be checked. Looked up from germline, CDR1 is LGHNA and CDR2 is YNFKEQ. There are 15 residues in the CDR3.

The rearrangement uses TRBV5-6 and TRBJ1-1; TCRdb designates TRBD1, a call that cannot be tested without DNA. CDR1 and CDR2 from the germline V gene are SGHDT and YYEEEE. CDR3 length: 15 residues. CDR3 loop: CASSADRGMNTEAFF.

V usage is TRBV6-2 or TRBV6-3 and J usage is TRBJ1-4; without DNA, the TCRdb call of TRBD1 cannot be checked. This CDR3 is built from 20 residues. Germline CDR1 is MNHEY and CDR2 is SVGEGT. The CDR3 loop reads CASSYRIKPGQGYGDEKLFF.

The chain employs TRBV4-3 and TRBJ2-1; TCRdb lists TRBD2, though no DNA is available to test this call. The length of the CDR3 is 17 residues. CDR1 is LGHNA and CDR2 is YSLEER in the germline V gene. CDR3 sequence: CASSYRLAGGLDYEQFF.

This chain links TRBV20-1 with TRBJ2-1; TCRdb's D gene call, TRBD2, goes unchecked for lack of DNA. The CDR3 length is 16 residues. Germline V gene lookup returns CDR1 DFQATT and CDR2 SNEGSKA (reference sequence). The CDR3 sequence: CSASDPSGRAFNEQFF.

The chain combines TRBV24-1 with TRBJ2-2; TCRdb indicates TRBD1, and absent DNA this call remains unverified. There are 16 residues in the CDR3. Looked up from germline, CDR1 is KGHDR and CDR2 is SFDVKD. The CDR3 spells CATSDLRTKNTGELFF.

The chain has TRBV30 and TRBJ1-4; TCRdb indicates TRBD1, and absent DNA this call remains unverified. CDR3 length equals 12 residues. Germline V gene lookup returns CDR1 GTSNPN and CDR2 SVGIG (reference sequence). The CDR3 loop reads CAWRWGDEKLFF. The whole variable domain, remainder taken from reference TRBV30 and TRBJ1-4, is SQTIHQWPATLVQPVGSPLSLECTVEGTSNPNLYWYRQAAGRGLQLLFYSVGIGQISSEVPQNLSASRPQDRQFILSSKKLLLSDSGFYLCAWRWGDEKLFFGSGTQLSVL.

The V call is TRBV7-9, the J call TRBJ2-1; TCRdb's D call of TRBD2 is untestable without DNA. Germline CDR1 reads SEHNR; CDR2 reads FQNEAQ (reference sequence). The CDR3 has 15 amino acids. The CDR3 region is CASSLRSGGYNEQFF.

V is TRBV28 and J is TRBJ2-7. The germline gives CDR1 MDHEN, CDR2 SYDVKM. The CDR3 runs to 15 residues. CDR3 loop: CASSPTSWEPLEQYF. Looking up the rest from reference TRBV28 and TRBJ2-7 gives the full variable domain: DVKVTQSSRYLVKRTGEKVFLECVQDMDHENMFWYRQDPGLGLRLIYFSYDVKMKEKGDIPEGYSVSREKKERFSLILESASTNQTSMYLCASSPTSWEPLEQYFGPGTRLTVT.

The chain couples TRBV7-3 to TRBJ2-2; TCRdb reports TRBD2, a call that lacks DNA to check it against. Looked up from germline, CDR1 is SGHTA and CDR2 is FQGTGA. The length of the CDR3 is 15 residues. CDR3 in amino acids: CASSADAPNTGELFF.

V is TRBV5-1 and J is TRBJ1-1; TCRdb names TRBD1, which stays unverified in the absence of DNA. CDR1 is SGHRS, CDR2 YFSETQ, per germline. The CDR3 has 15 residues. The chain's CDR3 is CASSLATGANTEAFF.

The CDR3 sequence is CASSPGDRFENEQFF. The genes are TRBV18 and TRBJ2-1; TCRdb proposes TRBD1, but this gene call is untestable without DNA. The CDR3 runs to 15 residues. Germline V gene sequence: CDR1 KGHSH, CDR2 LQKENI.

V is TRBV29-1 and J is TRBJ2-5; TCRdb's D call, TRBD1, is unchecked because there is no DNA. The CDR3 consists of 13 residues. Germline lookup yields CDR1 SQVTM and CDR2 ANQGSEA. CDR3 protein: CSVQIGAQETQYF.